The next 15 T cell receptor beta chains were all read from a single sample in a study of T cells after yellow fever vaccination. TCRdb re-analysed the 5' RACE reads in MiXCR, keeping a single row per CDR3 protein. The repertoire holds about 400,000 distinct CDR3 sequences, about 6% seen once, with about 15% in the top ten. The sequenced sample was PBMCs, obtained 5 days after the yellow fever booster vaccination. The receptors originated from a man younger than 40 who received the YFV17D yellow fever vaccine.

This clonotype was seen many times. The chain combines TRBV5-6 with TRBJ2-3; TRBD2 is a possible D gene (5 bases). Deletions cut 2 bases from V and 6 bases from J, with 16 bases between. From germline, CDR1 is SGHDT and CDR2 YYEEEE. The CDR3 extends over 15 amino acids. The CDR3 DNA is TGTGCCAGCAGCTTTAACGGCCTAGCAGGTGATACGCAGTATTTT. It is translated as CASSFNGLAGDTQYF.

At least ten counts were recorded for this clonotype. J is TRBJ2-3 and V is TRBV2; D gene ambiguous. Germline V gene sequence: CDR1 SNHLY, CDR2 FYNNEI. The length of the CDR3 is 14 residues. Trimming removed 1 base from V and 2 bases from J, with 7 bases in between. CDR3: CASSEGQITDTQYF. The DNA for the CDR3 is TGTGCCAGCAGTGAAGGGCAAATCACAGATACGCAGTATTTT.

This clonotype came up a few times. The chain has TRBV19 and TRBJ2-1; no clear D gene. The CDR3 sequence is 13 residues long. Per the germline V gene, CDR1 is LNHDA and CDR2 is SQIVND (reference sequence). V lost 6 bases and J 7 bases, leaving 13 bases between the germline ends. The CDR3 coding sequence is TGTGCCAGTAGCCTCTTAGACGGGAATGAGCAGTTCTTC. Protein product: CASSLLDGNEQFF.

This clonotype was detected only a few times. The chain uses TRBV20-1 and TRBJ2-3; 7 bases agree with TRBD1. With 3 bases clipped from V and 3 bases from J, the junction kept 6 bases outside the gene matches. This CDR3 is 14 amino acids long. CDR1 is DFQATT, CDR2 SNEGSKA, per germline (reference sequence). The CDR3 DNA reads TGCAGTGCTAGTTCGCAGGGGGAAACAGATACGCAGTATTTT. Its protein product is CSASSQGETDTQYF.

The J gene is TRBJ2-4, the V gene TRBV20-1; D unclear. The V end lost 3 bases, the J end lost 5 bases, and 11 bases lay between the germline ends. This CDR3 has 13 amino acids. The germline V gene has CDR1 DFQATT and CDR2 SNEGSKA (reference sequence). DNA for the CDR3: TGCAGTGCTAGGTGGCAGGTCGAAAACATTCAGTACTTC. Its protein product is CSARWQVENIQYF.

This chain joins TRBV11-2 and TRBJ2-2, with D tentatively TRBD1 (5 bases). Germline loops: CDR1 SGHAT, CDR2 FQNNGV. The CDR3 has 13 amino acids. V was shortened by 6 bases and J by 5 bases, with 10 bases between the two germline ends. CDR3 coding DNA: TGTGCCAGCAGTATACAGGTTACCGGGGAGCTGTTTTTT. It codes for CASSIQVTGELFF. Drawing the rest from reference TRBV11-2 and TRBJ2-2, the complete variable domain is EAGVAQSPRYKIIEKRQSVAFWCNPISGHATLYWYQQILGQGPKLLIQFQNNGVVDDSQLPKDRFSAERLKGVDSTLKIQPAKLEDSAVYLCASSIQVTGELFFGEGSRLTVL.

This clonotype was observed a handful of times. This chain connects TRBV10-3 to TRBJ2-1, with 8 nucleotides matching TRBD2. V was clipped by 7 bases and J by 0 bases; unmatched bases: 2. The CDR3 loop spans 14 amino acids. Germline CDR1 ENHRY, CDR2 SYGVKD. CDR3 coding DNA: TGTGCCATCATGCGGGAGGACTCCTACAATGAGCAGTTCTTC. Protein sequence: CAIMREDSYNEQFF.

Only a few counts were recorded for this clonotype. CDR3 sequence (DNA): TGTGCCAGCAGCGATGGGAGGGGTTCGCAGTATTTT. This codes for CASSDGRGSQYF. This chain joins TRBV5-4 and TRBJ2-3, with TRBD2 identical over 7 bases. The germline CDR1 and CDR2 sequences are SGHNT and YYREEE (reference sequence). The CDR3 is made up of 12 amino acids. The V gene end was trimmed by 4 bases and the J gene end by 10 bases; junction bases not matched to a gene: 6.

This clonotype was seen more than once but under ten times. The chain joins TRBV5-6 to TRBJ1-3; TRBD1 might be the D (5 bases). Germline V gene sequence: CDR1 SGHDT, CDR2 YYEEEE. Trimming left V 1 base short and J 5 bases short, with 10 bases between. This CDR3 is 14 amino acids long. The CDR3 DNA sequence: TGTGCCAGCAGCTTGAGGAGGGGTAGAAACACCATATATTTT. Protein: CASSLRRGRNTIYF.

The V and J genes are TRBV7-2 and TRBJ1-4; D ambiguous. Germline lookup yields CDR1 SGHTA and CDR2 FQGNSA. This CDR3 spans 15 amino acids. Deletions cut 4 bases from V and 0 bases from J, with 9 bases between. Written as DNA, the CDR3 is TGTGCCAGCAGCTCTGGGAGGGCAACTAATGAAAAACTGTTTTTT. Translation: CASSSGRATNEKLFF.

CDR3 amino acids: CASSYFGDTQYF. CDR3 sequence (DNA): TGTGCCAGCAGCTATTTCGGAGATACGCAGTATTTT. The chain carries TRBV11-2 and TRBJ2-3; D gene ambiguous. Germline V lookup: CDR1 SGHAT, CDR2 FQNNGV. This CDR3 is built from 12 residues. V gave up 4 bases and J gave up 5 bases, with 7 bases separating them.

This clonotype occurred a few times. V is TRBV7-8 and J is TRBJ2-5, with TRBD2 as a possible D gene (6 bases). CDR1 and CDR2 (germline): SGHVS, FQNEAQ. This CDR3 contains 15 residues. V gave up 6 bases and J gave up 2 bases, with 16 bases separating them. The CDR3 nucleotides read TGTGCCAGCAGAGCGGGCGTCCAGGGACAAGAGACCCAGTACTTC. Translating it yields CASRAGVQGQETQYF. Together with reference TRBV7-8 and TRBJ2-5, the CDR3 gives the full variable domain: GAGVSQSPRYKVAKRGQDVALRCDPISGHVSLFWYQQALGQGPEFLTYFQNEAQLDKSGLPSDRFFAERPEGSVSTLKIQRTQQEDSAVYLCASRAGVQGQETQYFGPGTRLLVL.

The table lists this clonotype with a few counts. The chain is built from TRBV20-1 and TRBJ2-1, with TRBD2 matching 11 bases. The V gene end was trimmed by 5 bases and the J gene end by 6 bases; junction bases not matched to a gene: 6. Germline lookup yields CDR1 DFQATT and CDR2 SNEGSKA (reference sequence). The CDR3 runs 14 residues. CDR3 bases: TGCAGTGCTTTAACTAGCGGGAGAGTCAATGAGCAGTTCTTC. It translates to CSALTSGRVNEQFF.

This clonotype was found a few times. The rearrangement uses TRBV6-1 and TRBJ1-3; D is uncertain. The germline V and J ends were trimmed by 3 bases and 0 bases, with 3 bases remaining between them. Germline assignment: CDR1 MNHNS and CDR2 SASEGT. CDR3 size: 13 residues. CDR3: CASSDSSGNTIYF. Here the CDR3 DNA reads TGTGCCAGCAGTGACAGCTCTGGAAACACCATATATTTT.

This clonotype was seen ten or more times. The rearrangement uses TRBV6-5 and TRBJ2-2; 7 bases are a match to TRBD2. CDR3 size: 13 residues. Trimming removed 2 bases from V and 7 bases from J; junction bases left unmatched: 1. Germline assignment: CDR1 MNHEY and CDR2 SVGAGI. CDR3 protein: CASSYGGGGELFF. The CDR3, as DNA: TGTGCCAGCAGTTACGGCGGGGGCGGGGAGCTGTTTTTT.